A selection of T cell receptor beta chains follows, all from one sample in a study of cytomegalovirus exposure and HLA in healthy donors. Clones were read by immunoSEQ multiplex PCR, and TCRdb kept only the in-frame ones, dropping some. This sample yields 110,000 to 150,000 clones, of which about 70% are seen a single time; about 2% belongs to the top ten. The sample taken for sequencing was PBMCs. The receptors here all came from a woman aged 55-69 years in good health and CMV-seropositive. Both conserved end residues are trimmed from each CDR3. Only part of the rows carry a size: once, few, many, or a class if the clone is expanded.

j_call clone_size v_call cdr3_aa
TRBJ2-5 - TRBV5-1 ASSMGQAYQETQY
TRBJ1-1 - TRBV19 ASSMGQGFTEAF
TRBJ2-6 - TRBV7-9 ASSYRDSGANVLT
TRBJ1-1 - TRBV7-8 ASSLTEPGLTEAF
TRBJ1-1 few TRBV6-1 ASSDVSRNTEAF
TRBJ2-1 - TRBV27 ASSLAGGPYNEQF
TRBJ2-7 - TRBV6-1 ASFRGGTFYEQY
TRBJ1-2 - TRBV7-2 ASSLGWDIWGYT
TRBJ1-2 - TRBV28 ASRATGGGYGYT
TRBJ2-3 once TRBV9 ASSVGTVYTDTQY
TRBJ1-2 - TRBV15 ATSETPGWANYGYT
TRBJ2-1 - TRBV28 ASETSGGTYNEQF
TRBJ1-2 - TRBV28 ASSTLGGERGYT
TRBJ1-2 - TRBV7-2 ASGLVPNYGYT
TRBJ2-7 - TRBV4-1 ASSKGRTSGSHEQY
TRBJ2-7 - TRBV6-5 ASSDGSD
TRBJ1-2 - TRBV2 ASKEGPNYGYT
TRBJ1-1 few TRBV5-5 ASSLAQGRTEAF
TRBJ1-1 - TRBV29-1 SVTANTEAF
TRBJ2-3 - TRBV10-3 AISETSGTDTQY
TRBJ1-1 - TRBV4-2 ASSQATGVGTEAF
TRBJ1-2 - TRBV7-8 ASSYRDTNYGYT
TRBJ1-1 - TRBV7-3 ASSLGQVMNTEAF
TRBJ2-2 - TRBV27 ASGGRTGTGELF
TRBJ2-1 - TRBV5-1 ASRPPGLAGVYEQF
TRBJ1-3 few TRBV9 ASSADLPSGNTIY
TRBJ1-4 - TRBV4-1 ASSQGDRGPVKLF